This T cell receptor beta chain was obtained from a study of CD8 T cells in Susac syndrome. The RNA, roughly 0.45 to 1 ug, was put through reverse transcription using random hexamers. MiXCR, applied by TCRdb to the immunoSEQ multiplex PCR reads, yields one record per CDR3 protein. The sample yields 170,000 or so distinct CDR3 sequences, approximately 94% seen once. V lost 4 bases, J lost 3 bases, and 16 bases lay in between. CDR1 is PRHDT, CDR2 FYEKMQ, per germline (reference sequence). This CDR3 has 15 residues. Sequencing of TCR beta drew on CD8+ and CD4+ T cells from blood. Negative isolation yielded CD4+ and CD8+ T cells, and FACS enriched TEMRA cells.

This receptor was identified in a human donor with multiple sclerosis. The chain carries TRBV13 and TRBJ2-7; D is possibly TRBD2 (7 bases). The sequencing input was CD4+ T cells from PBMCs. This chain's CDR3 is CASSSQGGRGYEQYF. For the CDR3, the DNA is TGTGCCAGCAGCTCACAGGGAGGGAGGGGCTACGAGCAGTACTTC.